The 25 T cell receptor beta chains in this list originate from one sample, sequenced in a study of Graves' ophthalmopathy and Graves' hyperthyroidism. Scientists amplified the TCR beta CDR3 regions from RNA transcripts. RT-PCR with HTBI primers came first, then second-round multiplex PCR. TCRdb re-analysed the multiplex PCR reads in MiXCR, keeping a single row per CDR3 protein. The data hold more than 300,000 distinct CDR3 sequences, with about a sixth observed a single time. Sequenced: peripheral blood. The receptor set was obtained from an adult woman with stable Graves' hyperthyroidism.

The rearrangement uses TRBV20-1 and TRBJ2-7; 7 bases fit TRBD2. J gave up 0 bases and V 4 bases, and 3 bases lay outside the gene matches. This CDR3 has 13 residues. CDR1 and CDR2 (germline): DFQATT, SNEGSKA (reference sequence). CDR3 sequence (DNA): TGCAGTGCTACCCTAGCGGTCTCCTACGAGCAGTACTTC. Translation: CSATLAVSYEQYF.

This clonotype was counted ten times or more. The J gene is TRBJ2-7, the V gene TRBV5-6; TRBD2 matches at 9 bases. Per the germline V gene, CDR1 is SGHDT and CDR2 is YYEEEE. The V and J ends lost 6 bases and 4 bases, in that order; junction bases with no gene match: 8. The length of the CDR3 is 14 residues. The CDR3 DNA reads as TGTGCCAGCACCACCGGGACTAGCCTATACGAGCAGTACTTC. This sequence encodes CASTTGTSLYEQYF. Full variable domain (remainder filled in from reference TRBV5-6 and TRBJ2-7): DAGVTQSPTHLIKTRGQQVTLRCSPKSGHDTVSWYQQALGQGPQFIFQYYEEEERQRGNFPDRFSGHQFPNYSSELNVNALLLGDSALYLCASTTGTSLYEQYFGPGTRLTVT.

At least ten counts were recorded for this clonotype. The chain is built from TRBV27 and TRBJ1-2; 9 bases fit TRBD1. The CDR3 has 17 amino acids. The germline gives CDR1 MNHEY, CDR2 SMNVEV (reference sequence). V shed 5 bases and J 1 base; nucleotides not matched to a gene: 11. The CDR3 reads CASSVSTGTGNNYGYTF. Here the CDR3 DNA reads TGTGCCAGCAGTGTCTCAACTGGGACAGGGAATAACTATGGCTACACCTTC.

On this clonotype itself: The CDR3 end shows no conserved phenylalanine or tryptophan, and so a read error is likely. J is TRBJ1-6 and V is TRBV12-3 or TRBV12-4; 7 bases are a match to TRBD1. After removal of 5 bases from V and 7 bases from J, the junction contained 8 bases not matched to a gene. The CDR3 sequence is 15 residues long. The CDR3 bases are TGTGCCAGCAGTCGGGCCGGGACAGAGAATTCACCCCTCCACTCA. Translated: CASSRAGTENSPLHS.

Ten or more counts support this clonotype. The junction differs from germline at one of its ends, possibly a read error. The chain carries TRBV15 and TRBJ1-1; TRBD1 is a possible D gene (5 bases). The CDR3 is made up of 14 amino acids. Germline V gives CDR1 LNHNV, CDR2 YYDKDF (reference sequence). The CDR3 nucleotides read TGTGCCACCAGCATCAGGGCCCCTAACACTGAAGCTTCCTTT. Protein: CATSIRAPNTEASF.

This clonotype was recorded many times. V gene TRBV28 combines with J gene TRBJ2-7; tentative D call: TRBD1 (5 bases). This CDR3 region has 12 residues. CDR1 and CDR2 from the germline V gene are MDHEN and SYDVKM. Trimming pared 1 base from V and 9 bases from J, leaving 10 bases between. CDR3 residues: CASSLLGAPQYF. In DNA form, the CDR3 reads TGTGCCAGCAGTTTATTAGGGGCTCCGCAGTACTTC.

This clonotype was seen many times. The rearrangement uses TRBV5-5 and TRBJ2-7; D unclear. The V end was cut by 0 bases, the J end by 2 bases, with 12 bases between. The CDR3 runs 15 residues. From germline, CDR1 is SGHKS and CDR2 YYEKEE (reference sequence). The CDR3 sequence: CASSLAYSQTYEQYF. The CDR3 coding sequence is TGTGCCAGCAGCTTGGCCTACAGCCAGACCTACGAGCAGTACTTC.

This clonotype was observed at least ten times. The J gene is TRBJ1-1, the V gene TRBV29-1, with 9 positions matching TRBD1. CDR3 size: 12 residues. Germline assignment: CDR1 SQVTM and CDR2 ANQGSEA. Germline trimming cut 7 bases from V and 8 bases from J; bases unmatched to any gene: 8. CDR3 in amino acids: CSGRQGGSEAFF. The CDR3 bases are TGCAGCGGCCGACAGGGGGGTTCGGAAGCTTTCTTT. Supplemented by reference TRBV29-1 and TRBJ1-1, the full variable domain reads SAVISQKPSRDICQRGTSLTIQCQVDSQVTMMFWYRQQPGQSLTLIATANQGSEATYESGFVIDKFPISRPNLTFSTLTVSNMSPEDSSIYLCSGRQGGSEAFFGQGTRLTVV.

This clonotype has a count of ten or more. V and J are TRBV20-1 and TRBJ2-5; TRBD1 matches 8 bases. The CDR3 contains 13 residues. The V and J ends lost 6 bases and 5 bases, in that order; junction bases with no gene match: 8. Germline CDR1 DFQATT, CDR2 SNEGSKA (reference sequence). The CDR3 nucleotides are TGCAGTGCCGAGGACAGGGCAGTCGAGACCCAGTACTTC. This translates into CSAEDRAVETQYF.

This clonotype was recorded many times. The CDR3 DNA reads as TGCGCCAGCAGCCAAGATCGCGGACAGGCAAGCTCCTACGAGCAGTACTTC. Translation: CASSQDRGQASSYEQYF. The V call is TRBV4-1, the J call TRBJ2-7; 7 bases match TRBD1. Looked up from germline, CDR1 is MGHRA and CDR2 is YSYEKL. Unmatched junction bases numbered 8, after V lost 0 bases and J lost 0 bases. The CDR3 loop spans 17 amino acids.

The chain is built from TRBV11-2 and TRBJ2-7; 11 nucleotides line up with TRBD2. The V and J ends lost 5 bases and 7 bases, in that order; junction bases with no gene match: 10. This CDR3 spans 15 amino acids. In germline, CDR1 is SGHAT, CDR2 FQNNGV. The CDR3 nucleotides read TGTGCCAGCAGCACCATTAGCGGGAGGGCCGGGGAGCAGTACTTC. It codes for CASSTISGRAGEQYF.

This clonotype came up many times. The V and J genes are TRBV3-1 and TRBJ1-1; D unclear. The germline V gene has CDR1 LGHDT and CDR2 YNNKEL (reference sequence). The V gene lost 1 base and the J gene lost 1 base, with 7 bases spanning the gap. This CDR3 has 14 amino acids. CDR3 protein: CASSQVQPNTEAFF. CDR3 in DNA: TGTGCCAGCAGCCAAGTACAGCCGAACACTGAAGCTTTCTTT. Full variable domain (remainder filled in from reference TRBV3-1 and TRBJ1-1): DTAVSQTPKYLVTQMGNDKSIKCEQNLGHDTMYWYKQDSKKFLKIMFSYNNKELIINETVPNRFSPKSPDKAHLNLHINSLELGDSAVYFCASSQVQPNTEAFFGQGTRLTVV.

This clonotype was seen ten or more times. The V and J genes are TRBV2 and TRBJ1-2; D call uncertain. This CDR3 region has 12 residues. The germline V gene encodes CDR1 SNHLY and CDR2 FYNNEI. V lost 2 bases, J lost 7 bases, and 8 bases lay in between. The DNA of the CDR3 is TGTGCCAGCAGTGAATCCGGGATTGGCTACACCTTC. Translating it yields CASSESGIGYTF. Using reference TRBV2 and TRBJ1-2 for the parts outside the CDR3, the full variable domain is EPEVTQTPSHQVTQMGQEVILRCVPISNHLYFYWYRQILGQKVEFLVSFYNNEISEKSEIFDDQFSVERPDGSNFTLKIRSTKLEDSAMYFCASSESGIGYTFGSGTRLTVV.

This clonotype was found many times. This chain uses TRBV7-2 with TRBJ1-5; D unresolved. Between the trimmed V and J ends, which lost 3 bases and 0 bases, there was a span of 3 bases. Germline CDR1 reads SGHTA; CDR2 reads FQGNSA. The length of the CDR3 is 13 residues. Written as DNA, the CDR3 is TGTGCCAGCAGCTTTAATAGCAATCAGCCCCAGCATTTT. Its translation is CASSFNSNQPQHF.

This clonotype appeared many times. V usage is TRBV6-5 and J usage is TRBJ1-1; weak D call: TRBD1 (5 bases). Germline-derived CDR1 and CDR2 are MNHEY and SVGAGI. CDR3 size: 14 residues. V lost 2 bases and J 4 bases, leaving 11 bases between the germline ends. CDR3 bases: TGTGCCAGCAGTTACCAGGGTCGCATCACTGAAGCTTTCTTT. This translates into CASSYQGRITEAFF.

Many counts were recorded for this clonotype. V usage is TRBV28 and J usage is TRBJ1-2; maybe TRBD1 (5 bases). The CDR3 loop spans 11 amino acids. With 7 bases removed from V and 7 bases from J, the gap between germline ends came to 10 bases. Germline CDR1 MDHEN, CDR2 SYDVKM. The CDR3 region is CASMGVRGYTF. The CDR3 nucleotides read TGTGCCAGCATGGGGGTTCGTGGCTACACCTTC.

This clonotype has ten or more counts. The chain uses TRBV10-3 and TRBJ1-1; D gene ambiguous. The CDR3 is 14 amino acids. CDR1 and CDR2 from the germline V gene are ENHRY and SYGVKD. The V end lost 1 base, the J end lost 3 bases, and 9 bases lay between the germline ends. For the CDR3, the DNA is TGTGCCATCAGTGAGTTAGGGAGGGACACTGAAGCTTTCTTT. Protein: CAISELGRDTEAFF.

This clonotype was detected many times. The V gene is TRBV12-3 or TRBV12-4, the J gene TRBJ2-5; D not certain. Deletions cut 2 bases from V and 2 bases from J, with 6 bases between. The CDR3 totals 13 residues. The CDR3 spells CASSLLLQETQYF. The CDR3 region has the DNA TGTGCCAGCAGTTTACTCTTGCAAGAGACCCAGTACTTC.

In this sample, this clonotype turned up many times. The chain employs TRBV5-1 and TRBJ1-1; D is possibly TRBD1 (5 bases). V was cut by 0 bases and J by 1 base, with 7 bases left in between. The CDR3 runs 14 residues. Germline values: CDR1 SGHRS, CDR2 YFSETQ. The CDR3, as DNA: TGCGCCAGCAGCTTGGAGGGGCCGAACACTGAAGCTTTCTTT. The encoded protein is CASSLEGPNTEAFF.

This clonotype was counted ten times or more. The chain couples TRBV2 to TRBJ2-7; D unresolved. V was trimmed by 5 bases and J by 3 bases, leaving 5 bases between them. CDR1 is SNHLY and CDR2 is FYNNEI in the germline V gene. The CDR3 extends over 11 amino acids. The CDR3 DNA reads as TGTGCCAGCAGTCAAGACTACGAGCAGTACTTC. The encoded protein is CASSQDYEQYF. The whole variable domain, remainder taken from reference TRBV2 and TRBJ2-7, is EPEVTQTPSHQVTQMGQEVILRCVPISNHLYFYWYRQILGQKVEFLVSFYNNEISEKSEIFDDQFSVERPDGSNFTLKIRSTKLEDSAMYFCASSQDYEQYFGPGTRLTVT.

At least ten counts were recorded for this clonotype. The chain recombines TRBV20-1 with TRBJ2-4, with 9 nucleotides matching TRBD1. CDR3 size: 16 residues. V was clipped by 6 bases and J by 2 bases; unmatched bases: 11. Looked up from germline, CDR1 is DFQATT and CDR2 is SNEGSKA (reference sequence). This CDR3 reads CSARTPDRGPKNIQYF. For the CDR3, the DNA is TGCAGTGCCAGAACCCCGGACAGGGGCCCCAAAAACATTCAGTACTTC.

As to this clonotype: A read error may be the cause here, since a much bigger clone is one base away. The V gene is TRBV20-1, the J gene TRBJ1-1; maybe TRBD1 (6 bases). The length of the CDR3 is 15 residues. Germline CDR1 and CDR2: DFQATT and SNEGSKA (reference sequence). For the CDR3, the DNA is TGCAGTGCTAGCTTGCCGGACAGCCCGAACACTGAAGCTGTCTTT. The encoded protein is CSASLPDSPNTEAVF.

The rearrangement joins TRBV2 to TRBJ1-5; D ambiguous. This CDR3 is built from 14 residues. Germline values: CDR1 SNHLY, CDR2 FYNNEI. V was shortened by 9 bases and J by 0 bases, with 12 bases between the two germline ends. The CDR3 protein is CASSQEGSNQPQHF. The DNA for the CDR3 is TGTGCCAGTAGTCAGGAAGGTAGCAATCAGCCCCAGCATTTT.

The sample holds a few counts of this clonotype. V and J are TRBV6-2 or TRBV6-3 and TRBJ2-7; 8 bases are shared with TRBD1. The CDR3 contains 14 residues. V gave up 2 bases and J gave up 4 bases; unmatched junction bases: 4. Germline values: CDR1 MNHEY, CDR2 SVGEGT. For the CDR3, the DNA is TGTGCCAGCAGTTACCTGGACAGGGCGTACGAGCAGTACTTC. This codes for CASSYLDRAYEQYF.

At least ten counts were recorded for this clonotype. The chain links TRBV10-1 to TRBJ2-6, with 10 bases fitting TRBD1. The germline V gene has CDR1 WNHNN and CDR2 SYGVQD (reference sequence). The trim removed 8 bases at V and 0 bases at J, leaving 7 bases unmatched. The CDR3 is 17 residues long. Here the CDR3 reads CASPPGQGNSGANVLTF. In DNA form, the CDR3 reads TGCGCCAGCCCCCCGGGACAGGGGAACTCTGGGGCCAACGTCCTGACTTTC.